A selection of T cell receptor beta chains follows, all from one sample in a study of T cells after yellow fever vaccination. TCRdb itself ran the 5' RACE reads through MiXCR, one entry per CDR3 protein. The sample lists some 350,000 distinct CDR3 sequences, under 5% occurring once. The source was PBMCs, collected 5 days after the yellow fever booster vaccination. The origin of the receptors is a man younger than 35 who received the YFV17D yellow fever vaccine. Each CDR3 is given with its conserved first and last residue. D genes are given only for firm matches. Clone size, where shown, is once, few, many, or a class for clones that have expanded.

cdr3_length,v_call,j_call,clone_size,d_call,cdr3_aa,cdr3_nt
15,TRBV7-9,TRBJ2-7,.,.,CASSRTGISSYEQYF,TGTGCCAGCAGCCGTACAGGGATTTCGTCCTACGAGCAGTACTTC
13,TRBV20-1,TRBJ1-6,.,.,CSAALVLGTPLHF,TGCAGTGCCGCATTGGTCCTAGGGACACCCCTCCACTTT
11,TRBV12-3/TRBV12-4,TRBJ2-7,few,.,CASSGGSEQYF,TGTGCCAGCAGCGGAGGTAGTGAGCAGTACTTC
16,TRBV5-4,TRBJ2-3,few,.,CASSLGGDSRTDTQYF,TGTGCCAGCAGCTTGGGGGGGGATTCCCGCACAGATACGCAGTATTTT
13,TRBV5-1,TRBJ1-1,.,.,CASSQVGSTEAFF,TGCGCCAGCAGCCAGGTTGGGTCGACTGAAGCTTTCTTT
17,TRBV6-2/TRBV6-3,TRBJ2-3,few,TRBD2,CASSYRQPGLEADTQYF,TGTGCCAGCAGTTACCGACAACCGGGACTAGAAGCAGATACGCAGTATTTT
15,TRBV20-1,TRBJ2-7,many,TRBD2,CSARPRGGAWNEQYF,TGCAGTGCTAGACCCCGGGGGGGGGCCTGGAACGAGCAGTACTTC
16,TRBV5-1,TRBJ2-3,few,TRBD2,CASSLDPSGDSDTQYF,TGCGCCAGCAGCTTGGATCCTAGCGGGGACTCAGATACGCAGTATTTT
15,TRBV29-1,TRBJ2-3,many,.,CSVEEADRRGDTQYF,TGCAGCGTCGAGGAGGCGGACAGGAGGGGAGATACGCAGTATTTT
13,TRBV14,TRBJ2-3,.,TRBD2,CASLKTSGGTQYF,TGTGCCAGCCTTAAAACTAGCGGGGGGACGCAGTATTTT
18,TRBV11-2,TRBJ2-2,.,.,CASSARTGPSIWVGELFF,TGTGCCAGCAGCGCAAGAACGGGTCCCTCCATATGGGTCGGGGAGCTGTTTTTT
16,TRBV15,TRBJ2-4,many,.,CATSSPLGESLNIQYF,TGTGCCACCAGCAGCCCCTTAGGAGAGTCTTTAAACATTCAGTACTTC
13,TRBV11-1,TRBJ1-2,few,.,CASSSRDYYGYTF,TGTGCCAGCAGCTCACGGGACTACTATGGCTACACCTTC
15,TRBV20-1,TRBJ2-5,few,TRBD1,CSATHPQGSQETQYF,TGCAGTGCCACCCATCCACAGGGGTCCCAAGAGACCCAGTACTTC
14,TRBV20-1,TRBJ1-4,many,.,CSARLGATNEKLFF,TGCAGTGCTAGGTTGGGGGCAACTAATGAAAAACTGTTTTTT
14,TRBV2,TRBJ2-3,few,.,CASSPLGAPDTQYF,TGTGCCAGCAGTCCCCTCGGGGCTCCAGATACGCAGTATTTT
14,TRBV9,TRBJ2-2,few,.,CASSPQVAPGELFF,TGTGCCAGCAGCCCGCAGGTGGCTCCCGGGGAGCTGTTTTTT
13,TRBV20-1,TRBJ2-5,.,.,CSARVWGGETQYF,TGCAGTGCTAGAGTATGGGGTGGAGAGACCCAGTACTTC
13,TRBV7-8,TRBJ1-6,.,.,CASSSGQVSPLHF,TGTGCCAGCAGCTCCGGCCAGGTATCACCCCTCCACTTT
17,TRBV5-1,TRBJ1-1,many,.,CASRQVVTGPMNTEAFF,TGCGCCAGCAGACAGGTGGTCACAGGCCCCATGAACACTGAAGCTTTCTTT
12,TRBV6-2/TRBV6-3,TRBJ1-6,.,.,CASSYRYSPLHF,TGTGCCAGCAGTTATCGGTATTCACCCCTCCACTTT
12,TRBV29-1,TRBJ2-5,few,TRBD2,CSVLLAEETQYF,TGCAGCGTTCTCCTAGCGGAAGAGACCCAGTACTTC
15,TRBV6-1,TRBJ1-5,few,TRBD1,CASTPQTGENQPQHF,TGTGCCAGCACCCCCCAGACAGGGGAAAATCAGCCCCAGCATTTT
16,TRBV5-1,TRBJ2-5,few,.,CASSLAGRGRRETQYF,TGCGCCAGCAGCTTGGCCGGGCGGGGGCGCAGAGAGACCCAGTACTTC
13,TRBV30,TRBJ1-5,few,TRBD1,CAWSGTGGQPQHF,TGTGCCTGGAGTGGGACAGGAGGTCAGCCCCAGCATTTT
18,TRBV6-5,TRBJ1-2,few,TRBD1,CASSYSQRWDRRTYGYTF,TGTGCCAGCAGTTACTCTCAGCGGTGGGACAGGAGGACCTATGGCTACACCTTC
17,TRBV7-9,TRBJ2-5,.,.,CASNVGSFWGDQETQYF,TGTGCCAGCAACGTGGGATCATTCTGGGGAGACCAAGAGACCCAGTACTTC
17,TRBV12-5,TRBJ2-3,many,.,CASGLGLGVRRTDTQYF,TGTGCTAGTGGTTTGGGACTAGGAGTACGCCGCACAGATACGCAGTATTTT
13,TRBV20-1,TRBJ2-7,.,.,CSARDPEGYEQYF,TGCAGTGCTAGAGATCCCGAGGGCTACGAGCAGTACTTC
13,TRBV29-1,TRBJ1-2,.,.,CSVEEGLIGGYTF,TGCAGCGTGGAGGAAGGCTTGATCGGTGGCTACACCTTC
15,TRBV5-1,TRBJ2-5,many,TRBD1,CASSLGDRDQETQYF,TGCGCCAGCAGCTTGGGGGACAGGGACCAAGAGACCCAGTACTTC
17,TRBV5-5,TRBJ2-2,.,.,CASSFISLGSNTGELFF,TGTGCCAGCAGCTTTATCAGTCTGGGGAGCAACACCGGGGAGCTGTTTTTT
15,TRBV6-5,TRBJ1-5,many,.,CASSPWRNSNQPQHF,TGTGCCAGCAGTCCCTGGCGGAATAGCAATCAGCCCCAGCATTTT
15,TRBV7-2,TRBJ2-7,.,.,CASSLWGVSSYEQYF,TGTGCCAGCAGCTTATGGGGGGTAAGCTCCTACGAGCAGTACTTC
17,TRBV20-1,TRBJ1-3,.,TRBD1,CSAGDRGSVYSGNTIYF,TGCAGTGCTGGGGACAGGGGGTCTGTATACTCTGGAAACACCATATATTTT
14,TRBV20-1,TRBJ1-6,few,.,CSARRRQDNSPLHF,TGCAGTGCTAGACGAAGACAGGATAATTCACCCCTCCACTTT
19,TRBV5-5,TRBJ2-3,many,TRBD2,CASSSDRAGVSGWTDTQYF,TGTGCCAGCAGCTCCGATCGAGCGGGGGTAAGCGGGTGGACAGATACGCAGTATTTT
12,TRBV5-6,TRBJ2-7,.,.,CASSLVTDEQYF,TGTGCCAGCAGCTTGGTTACGGACGAGCAGTACTTC
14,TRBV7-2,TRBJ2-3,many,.,CASSLRQGTDTQYF,TGTGCCAGCAGCTTAAGACAGGGCACAGATACGCAGTATTTT
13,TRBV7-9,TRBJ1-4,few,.,CASSPGVGEKLFF,TGTGCCAGCAGCCCCGGGGTCGGGGAAAAACTGTTTTTT
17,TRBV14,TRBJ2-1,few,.,CASSQDASFHLYNEQFF,TGTGCCAGCAGCCAAGACGCTAGTTTCCACCTCTACAATGAGCAGTTCTTC
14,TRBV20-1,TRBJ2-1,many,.,CSASDREVPPEQFF,TGCAGTGCTTCCGACAGAGAGGTCCCCCCTGAGCAGTTCTTC
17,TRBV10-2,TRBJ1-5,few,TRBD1,CASSEEGARYSNQPQHF,TGCGCCAGCAGTGAAGAGGGGGCAAGGTATAGCAATCAGCCCCAGCATTTT
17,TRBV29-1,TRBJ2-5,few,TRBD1,CSVDERDRGLLKETQYF,TGCAGCGTTGATGAGCGGGACAGGGGGTTACTAAAAGAGACCCAGTACTTC
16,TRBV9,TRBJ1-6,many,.,CASQQDQGLSPSPLHF,TGTGCCAGCCAGCAAGACCAGGGGCTCTCCCCCTCACCCCTCCACTTT
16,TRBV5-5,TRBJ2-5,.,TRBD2,CASSQGSRGAGETQYF,TGTGCCAGCTCTCAGGGGTCGCGGGGGGCCGGGGAGACCCAGTACTTC
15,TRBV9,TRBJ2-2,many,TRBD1,CASSGTGGYSGELFF,TGTGCCAGCAGCGGAACAGGGGGTTACTCCGGGGAGCTGTTTTTT
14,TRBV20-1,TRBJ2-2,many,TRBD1,CSARGAGGTGELFF,TGCAGTGCTAGGGGAGCAGGGGGCACCGGGGAGCTGTTTTTT
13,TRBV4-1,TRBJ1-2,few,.,CASSQVKQGGYTF,TGCGCCAGCAGCCAAGTCAAGCAGGGCGGCTACACCTTC
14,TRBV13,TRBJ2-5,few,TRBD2,CASRMRGGPETQYF,TGTGCCAGCAGGATGCGGGGGGGCCCCGAGACCCAGTACTTC
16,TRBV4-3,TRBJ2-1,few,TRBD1,CASSQDPGGGRCEQFF,TGCGCCAGCAGCCAAGACCCAGGGGGCGGAAGGTGTGAGCAGTTCTTC
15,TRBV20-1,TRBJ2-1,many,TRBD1,CRGTGIENSYNEQFF,TGCAGGGGGACAGGGATCGAAAACTCCTACAATGAGCAGTTCTTC
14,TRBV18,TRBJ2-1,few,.,CASSPDLGRHRAFF,TGTGCCAGCTCGCCAGACCTGGGGCGGCACCGAGCGTTCTTC
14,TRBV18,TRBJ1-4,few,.,CASSPGAVNEKLFF,TGTGCCAGCTCACCAGGGGCAGTTAATGAAAAACTGTTTTTT
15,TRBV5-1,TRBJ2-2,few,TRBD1,CASSEGTGVSGELFF,TGCGCCAGCAGCGAGGGGACAGGGGTTTCCGGGGAGCTGTTTTTT